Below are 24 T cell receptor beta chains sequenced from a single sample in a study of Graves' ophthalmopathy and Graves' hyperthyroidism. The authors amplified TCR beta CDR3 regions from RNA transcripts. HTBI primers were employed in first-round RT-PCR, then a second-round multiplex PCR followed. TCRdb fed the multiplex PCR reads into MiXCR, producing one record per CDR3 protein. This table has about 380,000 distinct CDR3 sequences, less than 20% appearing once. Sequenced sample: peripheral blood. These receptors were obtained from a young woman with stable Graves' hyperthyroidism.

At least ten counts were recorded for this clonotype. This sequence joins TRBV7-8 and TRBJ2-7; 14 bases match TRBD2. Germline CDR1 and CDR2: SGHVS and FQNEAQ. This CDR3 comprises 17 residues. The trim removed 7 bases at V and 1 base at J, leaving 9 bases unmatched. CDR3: CASMRTSGGKVSYEQYF. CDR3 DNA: TGTGCCAGCATGCGGACTAGCGGGGGGAAAGTTTCCTACGAGCAGTACTTC.

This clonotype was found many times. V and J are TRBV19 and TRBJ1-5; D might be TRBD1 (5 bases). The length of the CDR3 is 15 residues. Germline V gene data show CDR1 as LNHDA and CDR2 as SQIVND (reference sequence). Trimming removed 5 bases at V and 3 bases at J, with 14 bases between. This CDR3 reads CASSHPRDPNQPQHF. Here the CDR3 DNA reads TGTGCCAGTAGTCATCCCCGGGACCCCAATCAGCCCCAGCATTTT.

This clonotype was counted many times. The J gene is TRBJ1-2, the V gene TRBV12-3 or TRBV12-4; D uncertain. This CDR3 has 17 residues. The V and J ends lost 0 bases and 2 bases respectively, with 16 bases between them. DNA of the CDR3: TGTGCCAGCAGTTTAGCCCTACTGGGCGTTTCCAACTATGGCTACACCTTC. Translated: CASSLALLGVSNYGYTF.

The CDR3 sequence: CASSEAPDSYEQYF. CDR3 nucleotides: TGTGCCAGCAGTGAAGCCCCGGACAGCTACGAGCAGTACTTC. This rearrangement joins TRBV6-1 to TRBJ2-7, with TRBD1 as a possible D gene (6 bases). V lost 0 bases and J lost 3, with 9 bases in between. From germline, CDR1 is MNHNS and CDR2 SASEGT. The CDR3 is made up of 14 amino acids.

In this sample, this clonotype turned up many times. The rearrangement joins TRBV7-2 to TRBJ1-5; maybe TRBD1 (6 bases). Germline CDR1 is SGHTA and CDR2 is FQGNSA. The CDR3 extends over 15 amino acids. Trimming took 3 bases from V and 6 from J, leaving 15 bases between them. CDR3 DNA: TGTGCCAGCAGCTTCCCGGGGGCGGGGGGTCAGCCCCAGCATTTT. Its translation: CASSFPGAGGQPQHF.

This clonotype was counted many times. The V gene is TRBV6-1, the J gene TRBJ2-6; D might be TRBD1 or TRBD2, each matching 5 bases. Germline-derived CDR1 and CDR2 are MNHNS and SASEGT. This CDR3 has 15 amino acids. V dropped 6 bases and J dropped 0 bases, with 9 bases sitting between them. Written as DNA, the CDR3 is TGTGCCAGCAGCCCAGGGACCTCTGGGGCCAACGTCCTGACTTTC. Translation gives CASSPGTSGANVLTF.

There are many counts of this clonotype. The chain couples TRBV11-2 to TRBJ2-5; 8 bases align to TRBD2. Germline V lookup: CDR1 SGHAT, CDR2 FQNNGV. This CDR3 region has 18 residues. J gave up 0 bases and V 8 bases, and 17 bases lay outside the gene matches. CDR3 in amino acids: CASSLQGGGPFNQETQYF. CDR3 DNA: TGTGCCAGCTCCCTCCAGGGCGGGGGGCCATTCAACCAAGAGACCCAGTACTTC.

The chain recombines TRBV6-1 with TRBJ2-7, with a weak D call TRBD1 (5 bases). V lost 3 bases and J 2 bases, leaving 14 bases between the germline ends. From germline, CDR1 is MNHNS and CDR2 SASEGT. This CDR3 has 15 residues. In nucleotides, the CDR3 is TGTGCCAGCAGTGACACAGGAAGACCTCCCTACGAGCAGTACTTC. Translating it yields CASSDTGRPPYEQYF.

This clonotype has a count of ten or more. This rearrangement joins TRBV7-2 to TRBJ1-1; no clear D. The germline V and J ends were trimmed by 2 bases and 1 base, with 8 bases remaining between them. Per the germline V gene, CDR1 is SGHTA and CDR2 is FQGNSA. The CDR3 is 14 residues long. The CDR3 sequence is CASSLIGWNTEAFF. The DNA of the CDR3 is TGTGCCAGCAGCTTAATCGGCTGGAACACTGAAGCTTTCTTT.

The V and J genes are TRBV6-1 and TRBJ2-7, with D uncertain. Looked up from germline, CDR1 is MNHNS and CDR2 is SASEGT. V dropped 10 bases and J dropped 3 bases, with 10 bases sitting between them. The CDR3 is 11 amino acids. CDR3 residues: CATESLYEQYF. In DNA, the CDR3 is TGTGCCACAGAATCACTCTACGAGCAGTACTTC.

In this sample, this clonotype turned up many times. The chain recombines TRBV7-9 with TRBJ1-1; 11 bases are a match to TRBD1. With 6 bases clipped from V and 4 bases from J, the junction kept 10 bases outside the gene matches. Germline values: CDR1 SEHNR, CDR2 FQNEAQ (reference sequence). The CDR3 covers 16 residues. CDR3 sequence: CASRGQGQGEATEAFF. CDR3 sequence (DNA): TGTGCCAGCAGGGGACAGGGACAGGGGGAGGCCACTGAAGCTTTCTTT. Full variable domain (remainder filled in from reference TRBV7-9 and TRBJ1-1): DTGVSQNPRHKITKRGQNVTFRCDPISEHNRLYWYRQTLGQGPEFLTYFQNEAQLEKSRLLSDRFSAERPKGSFSTLEIQRTEQGDSAMYLCASRGQGQGEATEAFFGQGTRLTVV.

The CDR3 sequence is CASSMVNQPQHF. Here the CDR3 DNA reads TGTGCCAGTAGTATGGTTAATCAGCCCCAGCATTTT. The V gene is TRBV19, the J gene TRBJ1-5; no reliable D call. The germline V gene has CDR1 LNHDA and CDR2 SQIVND (reference sequence). V was trimmed by 3 bases and J by 4 bases, leaving 4 bases between them. The length of the CDR3 is 12 residues. Full variable domain (outside the CDR3, taken from reference TRBV19 and TRBJ1-5): DGGITQSPKYLFRKEGQNVTLSCEQNLNHDAMYWYRQDPGQGLRLIYYSQIVNDFQKGDIAEGYSVSREKKESFPLTVTSAQKNPTAFYLCASSMVNQPQHFGDGTRLSIL.

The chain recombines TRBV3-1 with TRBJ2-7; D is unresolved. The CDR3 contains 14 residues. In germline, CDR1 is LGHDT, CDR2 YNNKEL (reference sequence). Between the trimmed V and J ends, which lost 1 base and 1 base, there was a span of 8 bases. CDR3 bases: TGTGCCAGCAGCCAAGGACCAACATCCTACGAGCAGTACTTC. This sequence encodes CASSQGPTSYEQYF.

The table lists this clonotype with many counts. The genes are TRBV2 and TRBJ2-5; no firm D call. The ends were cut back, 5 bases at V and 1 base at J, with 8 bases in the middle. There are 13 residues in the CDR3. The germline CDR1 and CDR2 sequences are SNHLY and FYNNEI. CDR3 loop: CASSPFRQETQYF. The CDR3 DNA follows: TGTGCCAGCAGTCCTTTTCGCCAAGAGACCCAGTACTTC.

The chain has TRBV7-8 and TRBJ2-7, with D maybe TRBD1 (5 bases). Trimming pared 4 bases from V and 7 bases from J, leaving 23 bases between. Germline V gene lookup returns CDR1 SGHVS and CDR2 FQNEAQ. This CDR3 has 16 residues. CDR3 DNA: TGTGCCAGCAGCTCCCGCAGGGTCGGCTCTACGAGGGAGCAGTACTTC. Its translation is CASSSRRVGSTREQYF.

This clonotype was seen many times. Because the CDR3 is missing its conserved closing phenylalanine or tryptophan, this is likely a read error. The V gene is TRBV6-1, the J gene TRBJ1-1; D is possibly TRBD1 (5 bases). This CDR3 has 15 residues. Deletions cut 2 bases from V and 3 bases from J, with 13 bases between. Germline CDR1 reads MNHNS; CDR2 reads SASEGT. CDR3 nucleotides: TGTGCCAGCAGTGAAAAAAAGGGGTTGGACACTGAAGCTTTCTCT. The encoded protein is CASSEKKGLDTEAFS.

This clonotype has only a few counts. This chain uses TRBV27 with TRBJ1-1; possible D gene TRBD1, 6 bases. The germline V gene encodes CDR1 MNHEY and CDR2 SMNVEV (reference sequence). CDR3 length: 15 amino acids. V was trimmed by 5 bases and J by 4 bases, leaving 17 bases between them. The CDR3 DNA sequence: TGTGCCAGCAGTCCCCGGGGGGGCGGCTTCACTGAAGCTTTCTTT. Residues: CASSPRGGGFTEAFF.

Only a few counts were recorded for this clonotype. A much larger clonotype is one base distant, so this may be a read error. The CDR3 reads CATAEACF. The CDR3 region has the DNA TGTGCCACCGCTGAAGCTTGCTTT. V is TRBV12-3 or TRBV12-4 and J is TRBJ1-1, with D unresolved. This CDR3 has 8 amino acids.

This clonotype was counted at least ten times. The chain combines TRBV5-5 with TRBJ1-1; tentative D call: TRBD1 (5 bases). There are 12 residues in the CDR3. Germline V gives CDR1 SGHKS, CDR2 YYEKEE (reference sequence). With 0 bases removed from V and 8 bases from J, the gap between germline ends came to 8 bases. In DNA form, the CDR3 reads TGTGCCAGCAGCTTGGCCGCAGGGGAAGCTTTCTTT. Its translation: CASSLAAGEAFF.

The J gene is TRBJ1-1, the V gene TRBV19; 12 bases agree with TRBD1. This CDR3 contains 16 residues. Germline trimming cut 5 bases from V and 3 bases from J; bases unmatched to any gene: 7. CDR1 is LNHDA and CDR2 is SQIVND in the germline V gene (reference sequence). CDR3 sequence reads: CASSSRDRGQDTEAFF. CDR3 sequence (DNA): TGTGCCAGTAGTTCCCGGGACAGGGGGCAGGACACTGAAGCTTTCTTT.

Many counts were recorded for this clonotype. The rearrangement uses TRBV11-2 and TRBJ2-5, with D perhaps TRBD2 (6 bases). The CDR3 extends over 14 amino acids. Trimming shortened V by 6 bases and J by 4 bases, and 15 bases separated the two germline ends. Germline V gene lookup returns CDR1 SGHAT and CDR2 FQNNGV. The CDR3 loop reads CASRAELGGETQYF. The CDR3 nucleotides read TGTGCCAGCAGGGCCGAATTGGGGGGAGAGACCCAGTACTTC.

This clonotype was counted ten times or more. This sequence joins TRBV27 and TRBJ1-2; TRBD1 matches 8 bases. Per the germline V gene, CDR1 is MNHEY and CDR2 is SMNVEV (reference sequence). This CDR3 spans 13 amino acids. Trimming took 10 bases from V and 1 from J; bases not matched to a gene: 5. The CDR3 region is CATKDRDNYGYTF. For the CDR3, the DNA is TGTGCCACCAAGGACAGGGATAACTATGGCTACACCTTC.

CDR3 coding DNA: TGTGCCAGCAGCTTAGGGGGCGTCAAGGGGGAGCAGTACTTC. Translating it yields CASSLGGVKGEQYF. The chain has TRBV11-1 and TRBJ2-7; D possibly corresponds to TRBD1 (5 bases). The CDR3 length is 14 residues. Trimming took off 1 base at V and 7 bases at J, with 14 bases between the two ends. Germline lookup yields CDR1 SGHAT and CDR2 FQDESV (reference sequence).

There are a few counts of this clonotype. The CDR3 protein is CASQLGTAGADTQYF. The CDR3 DNA sequence: TGTGCCAGTCAACTCGGGACAGCCGGCGCAGATACGCAGTATTTT. The chain carries TRBV12-3 or TRBV12-4 and TRBJ2-3; 7 bases match TRBD1. This CDR3 has 15 amino acids. V gave up 9 bases and J gave up 4 bases; unmatched junction bases: 13.